The rows below give T cell receptor beta chains drawn from one sample of a study of blood T cells in healthy people across ages. Each CDR3 protein gets one entry after TCRdb re-called the 5' RACE reads with MiXCR. Among roughly 1.5 million distinct CDR3 sequences listed, 35% to 45% were seen once. Specimen: blood. These receptors were taken from a woman aged 18-29 years in good health. Both conserved end residues are part of each CDR3. The order of the fields is D gene, J gene, V gene, clone size, CDR3 DNA, CDR3 protein. D genes are given only for firm matches. The size entry is marked missing in some rows and otherwise reads once, few, many or a size class.

d_gene: -; j_gene: TRBJ1-1; v_gene: TRBV20-1; abundance: few; CDR3nt: TGCAGTGCTAGCTCCGGACAGACGAACACTGAAGCTTTCTTT; CDR3aa: CSASSGQTNTEAFF
d_gene: -; j_gene: TRBJ1-1; v_gene: TRBV4-3; abundance: -; CDR3nt: TGCGCCAGCAGCCCCCGGATGTGGGCCACTGAAGCTTTCTTT; CDR3aa: CASSPRMWATEAFF
d_gene: -; j_gene: TRBJ1-1; v_gene: TRBV7-9; abundance: few; CDR3nt: TGTGCCGCGACGGATCTCAATATGAACACTGAAGCTTTCTTT; CDR3aa: CAATDLNMNTEAFF
d_gene: TRBD2; j_gene: TRBJ2-3; v_gene: TRBV19; abundance: few; CDR3nt: TGTGCCAGTAGCAGCCCCCTACTAGCGGATACGCAGTATTTT; CDR3aa: CASSSPLLADTQYF
d_gene: -; j_gene: TRBJ1-1; v_gene: TRBV4-3; abundance: -; CDR3nt: TGCGCCAGCAGGCAAACAGAGAGCACTGAAGCTTTCTTT; CDR3aa: CASRQTESTEAFF
d_gene: -; j_gene: TRBJ1-2; v_gene: TRBV12-3/TRBV12-4; abundance: -; CDR3nt: TGTGTCAGCAGTTTTTCCGAGGGGACTATTTATGGCTACACCTTC; CDR3aa: CVSSFSEGTIYGYTF
d_gene: TRBD2; j_gene: TRBJ2-1; v_gene: TRBV29-1; abundance: few; CDR3nt: TGCAGCGTGGCTAGCGGGAGTAGCAATGAGCAGTTCTTC; CDR3aa: CSVASGSSNEQFF
d_gene: -; j_gene: TRBJ1-2; v_gene: TRBV14; abundance: -; CDR3nt: TGTGCCAGCAGCCCCGAAGGGAGGGGTGGCTACACCTTC; CDR3aa: CASSPEGRGGYTF
d_gene: -; j_gene: TRBJ2-7; v_gene: TRBV10-3; abundance: few; CDR3nt: TGTGCCATCAGTGAGTCCGGGACCGGTTCCTACGAGCAGTACTTC; CDR3aa: CAISESGTGSYEQYF
d_gene: -; j_gene: TRBJ1-1; v_gene: TRBV3-1; abundance: few; CDR3nt: TGTGCCAGCAGCCCCCATCGGGACCTGAACACTGAAGCTTTCTTT; CDR3aa: CASSPHRDLNTEAFF
d_gene: -; j_gene: TRBJ2-3; v_gene: TRBV29-1; abundance: -; CDR3nt: TGCAGCACAGACACGAATTCCGCAAGCTATACGCAGTATTTT; CDR3aa: CSTDTNSASYTQYF
d_gene: TRBD1; j_gene: TRBJ2-7; v_gene: TRBV27; abundance: -; CDR3nt: TGTGTCAGCAGTTTTGCCACAACAGGGGGTTCCTACGAGCAGTACTTC; CDR3aa: CVSSFATTGGSYEQYF
d_gene: TRBD2; j_gene: TRBJ2-3; v_gene: TRBV29-1; abundance: -; CDR3nt: TGCAGCGTCTCTAGCGGGGGGGGAGATACGCAGTATTTT; CDR3aa: CSVSSGGGDTQYF
d_gene: -; j_gene: TRBJ2-7; v_gene: TRBV7-6; abundance: once; CDR3nt: TGTGCCAGCAGCCACGGCGGGGTAGCGGAGGGGGTCTACGAGCAGTACTTC; CDR3aa: CASSHGGVAEGVYEQYF
d_gene: -; j_gene: TRBJ2-7; v_gene: TRBV29-1; abundance: many; CDR3nt: TGCAGCGTTCTATTCGGCCAGCAGTACTTC; CDR3aa: CSVLFGQQYF
d_gene: -; j_gene: TRBJ1-2; v_gene: TRBV3-1; abundance: few; CDR3nt: TGTGCCAGCAGCCTCAGGGAGCGGAACTATGGCTACACCTTC; CDR3aa: CASSLRERNYGYTF
d_gene: -; j_gene: TRBJ1-5; v_gene: TRBV6-6; abundance: few; CDR3nt: TGTGCCAGCAGTGATCGGGTTAGTCAGCCCCAGCATTTT; CDR3aa: CASSDRVSQPQHF
d_gene: -; j_gene: TRBJ1-5; v_gene: TRBV6-2/TRBV6-3; abundance: few; CDR3nt: TGTGCCAGCAGCCGTTCGTTAGACAGGCCGGGTAGTAGCAATCAGCCCCAGCATTTT; CDR3aa: CASSRSLDRPGSSNQPQHF
d_gene: TRBD2; j_gene: TRBJ2-1; v_gene: TRBV19; abundance: -; CDR3nt: TGTGCCAGTAGAAAGCGGGAGAACAATGAGCAGTTCTTC; CDR3aa: CASRKRENNEQFF
d_gene: -; j_gene: TRBJ1-3; v_gene: TRBV27; abundance: -; CDR3nt: TGTGCCAGCAGTCCGGCTCCAGGGTTAGGAAACACCATATATTTT; CDR3aa: CASSPAPGLGNTIYF
d_gene: TRBD2; j_gene: TRBJ2-5; v_gene: TRBV2; abundance: few; CDR3nt: TGTGCCAGCAGTGATTCCGGACTAGCTGGGACCCAGTACTTC; CDR3aa: CASSDSGLAGTQYF
d_gene: -; j_gene: TRBJ2-3; v_gene: TRBV20-1; abundance: -; CDR3nt: TGCAGTGCTAGTAGGGACCTTGATACGCAGTATTTT; CDR3aa: CSASRDLDTQYF
d_gene: TRBD1; j_gene: TRBJ2-2; v_gene: TRBV5-5; abundance: -; CDR3nt: TGTGCCAGCAGCTTGAAACAGGGGGCGTCGAACACCGGGGAGCTGTTTTTT; CDR3aa: CASSLKQGASNTGELFF
d_gene: TRBD2; j_gene: TRBJ2-1; v_gene: TRBV6-2/TRBV6-3; abundance: -; CDR3nt: TGTGCCAGCCAAAGGGGTAGCGGGGGGCCTTACAATGAGCAGTTCTTC; CDR3aa: CASQRGSGGPYNEQFF
d_gene: -; j_gene: TRBJ2-7; v_gene: TRBV6-5; abundance: few; CDR3nt: TGTGCCAGCAGTTACTCGATTGGGGGCGGTACCTACGAGCAGTACTTC; CDR3aa: CASSYSIGGGTYEQYF
d_gene: TRBD2; j_gene: TRBJ2-5; v_gene: TRBV29-1; abundance: -; CDR3nt: TGCAGCTACTCGACTAGCTGGTTCTCCCAAGAGACCCAGTACTTC; CDR3aa: CSYSTSWFSQETQYF
d_gene: -; j_gene: TRBJ1-1; v_gene: TRBV19; abundance: -; CDR3nt: TGTGCCAGTAGTATGGGGTGGACTGAAGCTTTCTTT; CDR3aa: CASSMGWTEAFF
d_gene: TRBD1; j_gene: TRBJ1-2; v_gene: TRBV29-1; abundance: -; CDR3nt: TGCAGCGTTGACGGGACAGGGAGAGGGGCCTCCTATGGCTACACCTTC; CDR3aa: CSVDGTGRGASYGYTF
d_gene: -; j_gene: TRBJ1-1; v_gene: TRBV29-1; abundance: few; CDR3nt: TGCAGCGTCGCCGGGACATTGAGGACTGAAGCTTTCTTT; CDR3aa: CSVAGTLRTEAFF
d_gene: TRBD2; j_gene: TRBJ2-2; v_gene: TRBV3-1; abundance: -; CDR3nt: TGTGCCAGCTCAATAGCGGGCACCGGGGAGCTGTTTTTT; CDR3aa: CASSIAGTGELFF
d_gene: -; j_gene: TRBJ1-1; v_gene: TRBV5-1; abundance: few; CDR3nt: TGCGCCAGCAGCACGGCAGGAGTGAACACTGAAGCTTTCTTT; CDR3aa: CASSTAGVNTEAFF
d_gene: TRBD2; j_gene: TRBJ2-2; v_gene: TRBV4-1; abundance: few; CDR3nt: TGCGCCAGCAGCTTCCCAGCGGGAGAGGTAGCCGGGGAGCTGTTTTTT; CDR3aa: CASSFPAGEVAGELFF
d_gene: TRBD1; j_gene: TRBJ1-1; v_gene: TRBV4-1; abundance: once; CDR3nt: TGCGCCAGCAGCCAAGCAGGACAGGGTTACACTGAAGCTTTCTTT; CDR3aa: CASSQAGQGYTEAFF
d_gene: -; j_gene: TRBJ1-4; v_gene: TRBV18; abundance: few; CDR3nt: TGTGCCAGCTCACGGGAAGTCAGTACTAAGCAAGATGAAAAACTGTTTTTT; CDR3aa: CASSREVSTKQDEKLFF
d_gene: TRBD1; j_gene: TRBJ2-6; v_gene: TRBV7-9; abundance: -; CDR3nt: TGTGCCAGCAGCTCTATCCCGGGACAGGGGACTTCGGCTGGGGCCAACGTCCTGACTTTC; CDR3aa: CASSSIPGQGTSAGANVLTF
d_gene: -; j_gene: TRBJ1-2; v_gene: TRBV7-9; abundance: few; CDR3nt: TGTGCCAGCACCCCGGGGGGGGCCCCTAACTATGGCTACACCTTC; CDR3aa: CASTPGGAPNYGYTF
d_gene: TRBD2; j_gene: TRBJ2-7; v_gene: TRBV19; abundance: -; CDR3nt: TGTGCCAGCCAAGGACTAGCGGGAGAGAACGAGCAGTACTTC; CDR3aa: CASQGLAGENEQYF
d_gene: -; j_gene: TRBJ2-7; v_gene: TRBV5-1; abundance: -; CDR3nt: TGCGCCTGCAGGGAGCGGCCGACAGGTTCCTACGAGCAGTACTTC; CDR3aa: CACRERPTGSYEQYF
d_gene: TRBD1; j_gene: TRBJ1-1; v_gene: TRBV25-1; abundance: -; CDR3nt: TGTGCCAGCAGACCCGACAGGGATTGGAACACTGAAGCTTTCTTT; CDR3aa: CASRPDRDWNTEAFF
d_gene: TRBD1; j_gene: TRBJ1-1; v_gene: TRBV7-2; abundance: -; CDR3nt: TGTGCCAGCAGCCGCGACAGGGGGTGGACTGAAGCTTTCTTT; CDR3aa: CASSRDRGWTEAFF
d_gene: -; j_gene: TRBJ1-5; v_gene: TRBV12-3/TRBV12-4; abundance: -; CDR3nt: TGTGCCAGCAGCGAGGACGGTTTCAATCAGCCCCAGCATTTT; CDR3aa: CASSEDGFNQPQHF
d_gene: -; j_gene: TRBJ1-2; v_gene: TRBV5-6; abundance: -; CDR3nt: TGTGCCAGCAGCTTGGTTACGGGAACCGGGGATGGCTACACCTTC; CDR3aa: CASSLVTGTGDGYTF
d_gene: TRBD1; j_gene: TRBJ1-2; v_gene: TRBV12-3/TRBV12-4; abundance: -; CDR3nt: TGTGCCAGCAGTTACGGGACAGGGGGGTCTAATTATGGCTACACCTTC; CDR3aa: CASSYGTGGSNYGYTF
d_gene: -; j_gene: TRBJ1-6; v_gene: TRBV4-1; abundance: once; CDR3nt: TGCGCCAGCAGCCAAGGGAAGGGGCCGAATTCACCCCTCCACTTT; CDR3aa: CASSQGKGPNSPLHF
d_gene: -; j_gene: TRBJ1-6; v_gene: TRBV4-2; abundance: -; CDR3nt: TGTGCCAGCAGCCCTGTGGCCCAGCTCAATTCACCCCTCCACTTT; CDR3aa: CASSPVAQLNSPLHF
d_gene: -; j_gene: TRBJ2-7; v_gene: TRBV7-8; abundance: few; CDR3nt: TGTGCCAGCAGCTCCTGGGCCGAGGGCTCATATGTCAAGCAGTACTTC; CDR3aa: CASSSWAEGSYVKQYF
d_gene: -; j_gene: TRBJ2-7; v_gene: TRBV5-1; abundance: -; CDR3nt: TGCGCCAGCAGCCGAACGGCCAGCCTGAGCTCCTACGAGCAGTACTTC; CDR3aa: CASSRTASLSSYEQYF
d_gene: -; j_gene: TRBJ1-6; v_gene: TRBV5-1; abundance: few; CDR3nt: TGCGCCAGCAGCTTGGTTGTTGGGGCCCGAGGAAATTCACCCCTCCACTTT; CDR3aa: CASSLVVGARGNSPLHF
d_gene: -; j_gene: TRBJ1-5; v_gene: TRBV20-1; abundance: -; CDR3nt: TGCAGTGCTAGAGATGCGGGGGCCCATAGCAATCAGCCCCAGCATTTT; CDR3aa: CSARDAGAHSNQPQHF
d_gene: -; j_gene: TRBJ1-2; v_gene: TRBV6-5; abundance: few; CDR3nt: TGTGCCAGCAGTATCGCCGACAGAACCTATGGCTACACCTTC; CDR3aa: CASSIADRTYGYTF
d_gene: -; j_gene: TRBJ2-5; v_gene: TRBV6-5; abundance: -; CDR3nt: TGTGCCAGCAGTTACCAGGGAGTTTTGGAGACCCAGTACTTC; CDR3aa: CASSYQGVLETQYF
d_gene: -; j_gene: TRBJ2-7; v_gene: TRBV12-5; abundance: -; CDR3nt: TGTGCTAGTGGTGAAAGAGGGGACTCGGCTGGCTACGAGCAGTACTTC; CDR3aa: CASGERGDSAGYEQYF
d_gene: -; j_gene: TRBJ1-2; v_gene: TRBV24-1; abundance: -; CDR3nt: TGTGCCACCAGCGACGGGACGGGATATGGCTACACCTTC; CDR3aa: CATSDGTGYGYTF
d_gene: TRBD1; j_gene: TRBJ1-2; v_gene: TRBV4-1; abundance: -; CDR3nt: TGCGCCAGCAGCCAAGCTTGGGACAGGGACTATGGCTACACCTTC; CDR3aa: CASSQAWDRDYGYTF
d_gene: TRBD1; j_gene: TRBJ2-3; v_gene: TRBV7-9; abundance: few; CDR3nt: TGTGCCAGCAGGCTTCCCGGACAGGTCAACACAGATACGCAGTATTTT; CDR3aa: CASRLPGQVNTDTQYF
d_gene: TRBD2; j_gene: TRBJ2-7; v_gene: TRBV12-3/TRBV12-4; abundance: -; CDR3nt: TGTGCCAGCAGTTTTTCTAGCGGGGGGGCTTTCGAGCAGTACTTC; CDR3aa: CASSFSSGGAFEQYF
d_gene: -; j_gene: TRBJ1-1; v_gene: TRBV7-9; abundance: -; CDR3nt: TGTGCCACCTCTGGGGCAGGGCATACTGAAGCTTTCTTT; CDR3aa: CATSGAGHTEAFF
d_gene: TRBD2; j_gene: TRBJ2-2; v_gene: TRBV7-9; abundance: -; CDR3nt: TGTGCCAGCAGCTCCCCACCGGGACTAGCGGGTATCGCGAACACCGGGGAGCTGTTTTTT; CDR3aa: CASSSPPGLAGIANTGELFF
d_gene: TRBD2; j_gene: TRBJ2-3; v_gene: TRBV3-1; abundance: -; CDR3nt: TGTGCCAGCAGCCACCGGGAGGGCACAGATACGCAGTATTTT; CDR3aa: CASSHREGTDTQYF